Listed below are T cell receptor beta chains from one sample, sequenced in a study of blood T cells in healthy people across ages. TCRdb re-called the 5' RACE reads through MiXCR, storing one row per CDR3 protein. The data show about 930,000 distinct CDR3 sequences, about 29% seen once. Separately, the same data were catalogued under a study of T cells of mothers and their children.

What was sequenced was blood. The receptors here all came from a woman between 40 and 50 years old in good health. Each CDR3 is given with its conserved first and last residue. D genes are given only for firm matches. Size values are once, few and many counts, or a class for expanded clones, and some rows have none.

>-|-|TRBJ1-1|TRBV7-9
TGTGCCAGCACCGTAGGGGGGGGGCAGAACACTGAAGCTTTCTTT
CASTVGGGQNTEAFF
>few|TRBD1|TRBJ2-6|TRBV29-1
TGCAGCGCCCAGGGACAGGGGGCGCCTGGGGCCAACGTCCTGACTTTC
CSAQGQGAPGANVLTF
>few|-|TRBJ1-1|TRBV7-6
TGTGCCAGCAGCTTAGGGGCCATCAACACTGAAGCTTTCTTT
CASSLGAINTEAFF
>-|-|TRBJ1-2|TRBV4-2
TGTGCCAGCAGCCAAGAGAAGAGGGCGTTGAACTATGGCTACACCTTC
CASSQEKRALNYGYTF
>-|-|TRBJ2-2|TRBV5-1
TGCGCCAGCCGCCCGGGGCAGGGTGGCGGGGAGCTGTTTTTT
CASRPGQGGGELFF
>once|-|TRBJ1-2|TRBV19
TGTGCCAGTTCCCGGGGAGATAGGAGCAACTATGGCTACACCTTC
CASSRGDRSNYGYTF
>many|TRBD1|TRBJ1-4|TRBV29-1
TGCAGCGTTGAAGACACAGGGGCAAATGAAAAACTGTTTTTT
CSVEDTGANEKLFF
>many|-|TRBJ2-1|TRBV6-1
TGTGCCAGCGGGGCTGGGGCCGCCTCCTACAATGAGCAGTTCTTC
CASGAGAASYNEQFF
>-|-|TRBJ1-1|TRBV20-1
TGCAGTGCTAGAGGGCGGGGTGGCATGGACACTGAAGCTTTCTTT
CSARGRGGMDTEAFF
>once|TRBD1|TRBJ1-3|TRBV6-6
TGTGCCAGCAGTTCAACCCCCGGGACAGGGACTGGAAACACCATATATTTT
CASSSTPGTGTGNTIYF
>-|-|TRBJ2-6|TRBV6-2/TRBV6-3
TGTGCCAGCAACTGGGGAGGAGTCTCTGGGGCCAACGTCCTGACTTTC
CASNWGGVSGANVLTF
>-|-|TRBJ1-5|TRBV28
TGTGCCGCATCAGCCAGGGGTTCCAATCAGCCCCAGCATTTT
CAASARGSNQPQHF
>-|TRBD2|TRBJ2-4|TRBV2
TGTGCCAGCAGTGAAGCGCGACTAGCGGGGGGGACCAAAAACATTCAGTACTTC
CASSEARLAGGTKNIQYF
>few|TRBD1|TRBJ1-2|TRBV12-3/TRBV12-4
TGTGCCAGCAGTTTGACAGGGGGCATTGCTGGCTACACCTTC
CASSLTGGIAGYTF
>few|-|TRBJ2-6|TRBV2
TGTGCCAGCAGTGAATTCCGCTCTGGGGCCAACGTCCTGACTTTC
CASSEFRSGANVLTF
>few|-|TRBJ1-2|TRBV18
TGTGCCAGCTCACCACCCCCGTCCCTGGCTCATGGCTACACCTTC
CASSPPPSLAHGYTF
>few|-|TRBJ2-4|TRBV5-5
TGTGCCAGCAGCTTGGGAGTAGGCAAAAACATTCAGTACTTC
CASSLGVGKNIQYF
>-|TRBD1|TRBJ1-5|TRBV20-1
TGCAGTGCTAGGGAGCAGGGGGCAAATCAGCCCCAGCATTTT
CSAREQGANQPQHF
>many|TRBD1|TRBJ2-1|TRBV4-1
TGCGCCAGCAGCCAGAGACAGGGAGCCGATAATGAGCAGTTCTTC
CASSQRQGADNEQFF
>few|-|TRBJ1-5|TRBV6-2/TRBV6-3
TGTGCCAGCAGTTATTCGTCCCGGGACGTCCACAATCAGCCCCAGCATTTT
CASSYSSRDVHNQPQHF
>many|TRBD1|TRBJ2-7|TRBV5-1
TGCGCCAGCAGCTGGGGGACAGGGAACTACGAGCAGTACTTC
CASSWGTGNYEQYF
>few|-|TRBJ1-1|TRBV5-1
TGCGCCAGCAGCTTATCTGGGCAGGGCATAAAAGCTTTCTTT
CASSLSGQGIKAFF
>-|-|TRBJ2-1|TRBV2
TGTGCCAGCAAGCACAGGATTGGGTCCTACAATGAGCAGTTCTTC
CASKHRIGSYNEQFF
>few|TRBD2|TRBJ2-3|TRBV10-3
TGTGCCATCACCGAGGAAAGGGGGACTAGCGGGGGGGCGACAGATACGCAGTATTTT
CAITEERGTSGGATDTQYF
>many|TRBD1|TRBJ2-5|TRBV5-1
TGCGCCAGCAGCTCGGGACAGCAAGAGACCCAGTACTTC
CASSSGQQETQYF
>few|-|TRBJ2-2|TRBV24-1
TGTGCCACCAGTGATTTCTTACTCGGGGAGCTGTTTTTT
CATSDFLLGELFF
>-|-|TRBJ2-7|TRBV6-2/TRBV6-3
TGTGCCAGCAGTACCGGGACACGGAAGTACTTC
CASSTGTRKYF
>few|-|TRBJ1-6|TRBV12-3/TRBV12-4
TGTGCCAGCAGCCCGGGCAGGGTTTCACCCCTCCACTTT
CASSPGRVSPLHF
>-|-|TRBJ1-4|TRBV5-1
TGCGCCAGCAGCTTGGAACTACAAGGAACTAATGAAAAACTGTTTTTT
CASSLELQGTNEKLFF
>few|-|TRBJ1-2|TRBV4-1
TGCGCCAGCAGCCAAGGCCCCGGAGGGACCTACGGCTACACCTTC
CASSQGPGGTYGYTF
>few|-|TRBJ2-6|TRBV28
TGTGCCAGCAGTTTTCGGGCCCTCTTTGGGGCCAACGTCCTGACTTTC
CASSFRALFGANVLTF
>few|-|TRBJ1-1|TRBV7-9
TGTGCCAGCAGCTCCGGACAGTCAGCTTTCTTT
CASSSGQSAFF
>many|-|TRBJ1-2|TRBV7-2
TGTGCCAGCACCCTTGCCCGGGGGGCGCTCCCCTATGGCTACACCTTC
CASTLARGALPYGYTF
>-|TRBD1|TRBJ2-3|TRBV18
TGTGCCAGCTCAATTGGACAGGCCGGTACAGCAGATACGCAGTATTTT
CASSIGQAGTADTQYF
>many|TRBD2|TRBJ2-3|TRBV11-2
TGTGCCAGCAGCTTCCTGTCATCTGGCGGGGGAACAGATACGCAGTATTTT
CASSFLSSGGGTDTQYF
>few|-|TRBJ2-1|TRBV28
TGTGCCAGCAGTCAATCCACTTCAGTTTTCTCCTACAATGAGCAGTTCTTC
CASSQSTSVFSYNEQFF
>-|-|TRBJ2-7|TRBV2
TGTGCCAACAATTCCCCCGCTATAGGGATCTACGAGCAGTACTTC
CANNSPAIGIYEQYF
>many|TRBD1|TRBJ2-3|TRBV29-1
TGCAGCGCGTTACAGGGGGCACGAGATACGCAGTATTTT
CSALQGARDTQYF
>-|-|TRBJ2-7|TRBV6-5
TGTGCCAGCAGTTACGGGAAGAGCCCCTACGAGCAGTACTTC
CASSYGKSPYEQYF
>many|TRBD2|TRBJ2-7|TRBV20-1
TGCAGTGCTAGAGTTGTGACTAGCGGGGGGATAAGCTCCTACGGGCAGTACTTC
CSARVVTSGGISSYGQYF
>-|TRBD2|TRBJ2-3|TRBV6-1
TGTGCCAGCAGTGAGGGGAGCGGGGGCCGCACAGATACGCAGTATTTT
CASSEGSGGRTDTQYF
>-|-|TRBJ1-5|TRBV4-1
TGCGCCAGCAGTCTTGGAAAGGTGGGCAAGGGCAATCAGCCCCAGCATTTT
CASSLGKVGKGNQPQHF
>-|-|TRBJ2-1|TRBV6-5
TGTGCCAGCAGTTACTCTCTCACTAGCACCCACAATGAGCAGTTCTTC
CASSYSLTSTHNEQFF
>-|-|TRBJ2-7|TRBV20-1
TGCAGTGCTAGAGCGACTTACCCAACCTACGAGCAGTACTTC
CSARATYPTYEQYF
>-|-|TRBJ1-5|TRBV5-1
TGCGCCAGCAGCTTGGAGGGGACTAGCAATCAGCCCCGGCATTTT
CASSLEGTSNQPRHF
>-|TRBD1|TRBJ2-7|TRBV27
TGTGCCAGCAGGCTGACAGGGGGCCGGTACGAGCAGTACTTC
CASRLTGGRYEQYF
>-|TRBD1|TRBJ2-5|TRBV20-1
TGCAGTGCTAGAACCGGGACAGCTCGCGAGACCCAGTACTTC
CSARTGTARETQYF
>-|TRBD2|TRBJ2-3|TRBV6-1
TGTGCCAGCGGGTCAGCGGGGGGGACCACAGATACGCAGTATTTT
CASGSAGGTTDTQYF
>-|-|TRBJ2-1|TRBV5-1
TGCGCCAGCAGCTGGGCGGAGACTGAGCAGTTCTTC
CASSWAETEQFF
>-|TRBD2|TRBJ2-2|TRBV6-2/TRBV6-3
TGTGCCAGCAGGATTAGCGGGGGAGTGAACACCGGGGAGCTGTTTTTT
CASRISGGVNTGELFF
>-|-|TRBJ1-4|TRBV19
TGTGCCAGTAGGACTCGACAGGCAACTAATGAAAAACTGTTTTTT
CASRTRQATNEKLFF
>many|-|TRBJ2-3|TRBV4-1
TGCGCCAGCAGCCAAGATGACCTCATCGGGGATACGCAGTATTTT
CASSQDDLIGDTQYF
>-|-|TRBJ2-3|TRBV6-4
TGTGCCAGCAGTGCGTCTAGCGCCGCCTCAGATACGCAGTATTTT
CASSASSAASDTQYF
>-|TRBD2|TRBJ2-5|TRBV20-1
TGCAGTACTAGAAAAAGACTAGCGAGGGACAATGAGCAGTACTTC
CSTRKRLARDNEQYF
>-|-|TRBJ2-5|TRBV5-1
TGCGCCAGCGCGACAAACGTACAGCTAACAGAGACCCAGTACTTC
CASATNVQLTETQYF